The 20 T cell receptor beta chains below come from one sample, sequenced in a study of T-cell memory formation after mild COVID-19. MiXCR was run by TCRdb on the 5' RACE reads, yielding one entry per CDR3 protein. Among 150,000 to 200,000 distinct CDR3 sequences listed, about a fifth were seen once. The sample taken for sequencing was PBMCs or a T cell subset sorted from them (not recorded which). The origin of the receptors is an adult woman who had mild COVID-19 (a few samples of this study predate the infection). Cell type and time point are not known.

V and J are TRBV6-2 or TRBV6-3 and TRBJ1-5, with TRBD1 identical over 10 bases. The V gene's germline CDR1 is MNHEY and CDR2 SVGEGT. The length of the CDR3 is 18 residues. Trimming at V came to 8 bases and at J to 0 bases, leaving 13 bases not matched to a gene. Here the CDR3 reads CASLNPGTGAYSNQPQHF. Here the CDR3 DNA reads TGTGCCAGCCTGAACCCCGGGACAGGGGCTTATAGCAATCAGCCCCAGCATTTT.

The chain uses TRBV5-5 and TRBJ1-1; D is ambiguous. CDR1 is SGHKS, CDR2 YYEKEE, per germline (reference sequence). CDR3 length: 15 residues. V was cut by 0 bases and J by 7 bases, with 16 bases left in between. This CDR3 reads CASSLGAKGMGEAFF. Here the CDR3 DNA reads TGTGCCAGCAGCTTGGGGGCGAAGGGAATGGGTGAAGCTTTCTTT.

Concerning this clonotype itself: Its ends do not fully match the called genes, so a read error is possible. The rearrangement joins TRBV6-2 or TRBV6-3 to TRBJ1-1; D not resolved. Germline lookup yields CDR1 MNHEY and CDR2 SVGEGT. The CDR3 is 12 residues long. In nucleotides, the CDR3 is TGTGCCTGCAGTTACTCCCCGCGGGAAGCTTTCTTT. This sequence encodes CACSYSPREAFF.

The gene calls are TRBV4-3 and TRBJ2-2; D might be TRBD1 (5 bases). CDR3 length: 15 amino acids. Germline V gene sequence: CDR1 LGHNA, CDR2 YSLEER. Trimming removed 1 base at V and 6 bases at J, with 12 bases between. CDR3 region: CASSQVRQGSGELFF. DNA of the CDR3: TGCGCCAGCAGCCAAGTACGGCAGGGCTCCGGGGAGCTGTTTTTT.

The rearrangement uses TRBV7-9 and TRBJ2-1, with D maybe TRBD2 (5 bases). The germline CDR1 and CDR2 sequences are SEHNR and FQNEAQ (reference sequence). The CDR3 has 16 amino acids. Trimming took off 2 bases at V and 0 bases at J, with 11 bases between the two ends. In DNA, the CDR3 is TGTGCCAGCAGCTTAACGGGGTGGAGCTCCTACAATGAGCAGTTCTTC. Protein product: CASSLTGWSSYNEQFF.

This clonotype appeared many times. V gene TRBV4-3 combines with J gene TRBJ1-3, with D possibly matching TRBD1 (5 bases). With 0 bases removed from V and 2 bases from J, the gap between germline ends came to 11 bases. There are 16 residues in the CDR3. CDR1 and CDR2 from the germline V gene are LGHNA and YSLEER. CDR3 nucleotide sequence: TGCGCCAGCAGCCAAGACGAGGGGTCCGCTGGAAACACCATATATTTT. Translation gives CASSQDEGSAGNTIYF.

Only a few counts were recorded for this clonotype. The V call is TRBV12-3 or TRBV12-4, the J call TRBJ2-7; the D is unclear. The V end was cut by 6 bases, the J end by 6 bases, with 9 bases between. The CDR3 length is 11 residues. In DNA, the CDR3 is TGTGCCAGCAGCCAAGGAAGCGAGCAGTACTTC. Translation: CASSQGSEQYF.

The gene calls are TRBV7-9 and TRBJ2-3; the D is unclear. Per germline, CDR1 SEHNR and CDR2 FQNEAQ (reference sequence). This CDR3 region has 14 residues. Trimming took off 2 bases at V and 3 bases at J, with 9 bases between the two ends. The CDR3 protein is CASSLSYSTDTQYF. CDR3 nucleotide sequence: TGTGCCAGCAGCTTATCTTACTCTACAGATACGCAGTATTTT.

This clonotype was detected a few times. The J gene is TRBJ2-1, the V gene TRBV18; D is undetermined. Germline loops: CDR1 KGHSH, CDR2 LQKENI. The CDR3 is 14 amino acids. Between the trimmed V and J ends, which lost 1 base and 8 bases, there was a span of 12 bases. The CDR3 here is CASSPRAGVHEQFF. Written as DNA, the CDR3 is TGTGCCAGCTCACCACGAGCTGGGGTTCATGAGCAGTTCTTC.

The table lists this clonotype with a few counts. This chain uses TRBV3-1 with TRBJ2-7, with D unclear. Germline V gene sequence: CDR1 LGHDT, CDR2 YNNKEL (reference sequence). Trimming shortened V by 1 base and J by 5 bases, and 15 bases separated the two germline ends. The CDR3 is 15 residues long. DNA for the CDR3: TGTGCCAGCAGCCAAGTTCCCGAAGGGATCGACGAGCAGTACTTC. Translating gives CASSQVPEGIDEQYF.

This clonotype turned up a few times. This chain connects TRBV7-9 to TRBJ2-7; 9 bases align to TRBD1. Germline loops: CDR1 SEHNR, CDR2 FQNEAQ (reference sequence). The CDR3 totals 14 residues. V shed 5 bases, J shed 7 bases, and the junction held 9 bases outside the gene matches. As DNA, the CDR3 is TGTGCCAGCAGCCCCCCCGGAGGACAGGGGGAGCAGTACTTC. Protein product: CASSPPGGQGEQYF.

There are a few counts of this clonotype. The V call is TRBV19, the J call TRBJ1-1; 9 bases line up with TRBD1. Looked up from germline, CDR1 is LNHDA and CDR2 is SQIVND (reference sequence). This CDR3 has 11 residues. The junction had 3 bases not matched to a gene; V was cut back by 9 bases and J by 7 bases. The chain's CDR3 is CASGTGNEAFF. The CDR3 region has the DNA TGTGCCAGCGGGACAGGGAATGAAGCTTTCTTT.

In this sample, this clonotype turned up a few times. The chain links TRBV4-1 to TRBJ1-1, with 7 bases that match TRBD1. This CDR3 is built from 13 residues. After removal of 3 bases from V and 5 bases from J, the junction contained 3 bases not matched to a gene. Germline CDR1 is MGHRA and CDR2 is YSYEKL. The CDR3 DNA reads TGCGCCAGCAGCCATGACAGGGTGACTGAAGCTTTCTTT. It yields the protein CASSHDRVTEAFF.

This clonotype was counted between two and nine times. This chain links TRBV20-1 with TRBJ2-7; tentatively, D is TRBD2 (7 bases). The CDR3 runs 16 residues. Between the trimmed V and J ends, which lost 0 bases and 1 base, there was a span of 16 bases. The germline V gene has CDR1 DFQATT and CDR2 SNEGSKA (reference sequence). CDR3: CSARDIGGGASYEQYF. The CDR3 DNA reads TGCAGTGCTAGAGATATCGGCGGGGGCGCTTCCTACGAGCAGTACTTC.

Only one count was recorded for this clonotype. The chain recombines TRBV9 with TRBJ2-3; a possible D gene is TRBD1 (5 bases). In germline, CDR1 is SGDLS, CDR2 YYNGEE. The CDR3 length is 14 residues. The ends were cut back, 3 bases at V and 4 bases at J, with 12 bases in the middle. The CDR3 region has the DNA TGTGCCAGCAGCGAGGCCTGGGGCCCAGATACGCAGTATTTT. Its translation is CASSEAWGPDTQYF.

The CDR3 here is CAWSDMTGLNTEAFF. CDR3 sequence (DNA): TGTGCCTGGAGTGACATGACAGGGTTAAACACTGAAGCTTTCTTT. J is TRBJ1-1 and V is TRBV30, with TRBD1 identical over 7 bases. This CDR3 is 15 amino acids long. Trimming removed 1 base from V and 2 bases from J; junction bases left unmatched: 7. From germline, CDR1 is GTSNPN and CDR2 SVGIG (reference sequence). Filled out from reference TRBV30 and TRBJ1-1, the complete variable domain reads SQTIHQWPATLVQPVGSPLSLECTVEGTSNPNLYWYRQAAGRGLQLLFYSVGIGQISSEVPQNLSASRPQDRQFILSSKKLLLSDSGFYLCAWSDMTGLNTEAFFGQGTRLTVV.

The V gene is TRBV27, the J gene TRBJ2-4; no reliable D call. CDR1 is MNHEY and CDR2 is SMNVEV in the germline V gene (reference sequence). The CDR3 covers 15 residues. V lost 2 bases to trimming and J lost 1 base, with 9 bases between them. The CDR3 region has the DNA TGTGCCAGCAGTTTAGGACCCCTGGCCAAAAACATTCAGTACTTC. This translates into CASSLGPLAKNIQYF.

J is TRBJ2-1 and V is TRBV6-5; 13 nucleotides align to TRBD2. Trimming cost V 6 bases and J 11 bases; bases outside gene matches: 4. Per the germline V gene, CDR1 is MNHEY and CDR2 is SVGAGI. The CDR3 runs to 13 residues. The CDR3 loop reads CASSAGLAGQQFF. The CDR3 nucleotides read TGTGCCAGCAGCGCGGGACTAGCGGGGCAGCAGTTCTTC.

The chain links TRBV4-1 to TRBJ2-3; possible D gene TRBD1, 6 bases. CDR3 length: 15 residues. Trimming removed 3 bases at V and 2 bases at J, with 12 bases between. The V gene's germline CDR1 is MGHRA and CDR2 YSYEKL. CDR3 in DNA: TGCGCCAGCAGCCAGACAGAGGGACACACAGATACGCAGTATTTT. This sequence encodes CASSQTEGHTDTQYF.

The CDR3 sequence: CSVAGTGGLVGYGYTF. The CDR3 nucleotides read TGCAGCGTTGCCGGGACAGGGGGCTTGGTCGGCTATGGCTACACCTTC. This chain joins TRBV29-1 and TRBJ1-2; TRBD1 aligns across 12 bases. CDR3 length equals 16 residues. Germline V gene lookup returns CDR1 SQVTM and CDR2 ANQGSEA. V lost 4 bases to trimming and J lost 4 bases; unmatched junction nucleotides: 10.